The 14 T cell receptor beta chains in this list originate from one sample, sequenced in a study of T cell responses to AZD1222 COVID-19 vaccine. Some clones are missing from TCRdb's copy, which holds only in-frame ones; the method was immunoSEQ multiplex PCR. The sample records under 150,000 clones, almost 95% being singletons. The specimen was peripheral blood, collected 28 days after the second AZD1222 dose. The receptors originated from an adult who received the AZD1222 COVID-19 vaccine.

V and J are TRBV6-2 or TRBV6-3 and TRBJ2-2; D is unresolved. Germline V lookup: CDR1 MNHEY, CDR2 SVGEGT. The CDR3 is made up of 13 amino acids. Between the trimmed V and J ends, which lost 6 bases and 8 bases, there was a span of 13 bases. In nucleotides, the CDR3 is TGTGCCAGCAGCTTGGAGATGGCGGGGGAGCTGTTTTTT. Translated: CASSLEMAGELFF.

The table lists this clone with a count of one. The chain couples TRBV28 to TRBJ1-6; D is ambiguous. V lost 1 base and J lost 7, with 2 bases in between. Germline lookup yields CDR1 MDHEN and CDR2 SYDVKM. This CDR3 is 12 amino acids long. The CDR3 protein is CASSLSNSPLHF. The CDR3 region has the DNA TGTGCCAGCAGTTTATCAAATTCACCCCTCCACTTT.

The V gene is TRBV3-1 (or the pseudogene TRBV3-2), the J gene TRBJ1-4; 9 bases are shared with TRBD1. Germline V gene sequence: CDR1 LGHDT, CDR2 YNNKEL (reference sequence). The J segment lost 6 bases and the V segment lost 6 bases, leaving 2 bases of the junction unmatched. This CDR3 is 13 amino acids long. CDR3 bases: TGTGCCAGCAGGGGGACAGGGTATGAAAAACTGTTTTTT. Translated, it gives CASRGTGYEKLFF.

The chain recombines TRBV7-8 with TRBJ1-6; possible D gene TRBD1, 5 bases. V was shortened by 0 bases and J by 8 bases, with 17 bases between the two germline ends. This CDR3 is built from 17 residues. Per germline, CDR1 SGHVS and CDR2 FQNEAQ. As DNA, the CDR3 is TGTGCCAGCAGCTTAGCTATGATTGGGGGTGAGGATTCACCCCTCCACTTT. As protein: CASSLAMIGGEDSPLHF.

This clone was counted a single time. The chain uses TRBV6-5 and TRBJ1-1; D is unresolved. This CDR3 is built from 13 residues. V gave up 5 bases and J gave up 11 bases, with 18 bases separating them. Germline CDR1 is MNHEY and CDR2 is SVGAGI. The CDR3 loop is CASSTTKQSLAFF. The CDR3 DNA follows: TGTGCCAGCAGTACCACCAAACAAAGCTTGGCTTTCTTT.

The CDR3 DNA reads TGTGCCAGCGTATGGGGCAGGAGCTCCTACGAGCAGTACTTC. As protein: CASVWGRSSYEQYF. This rearrangement joins TRBV28 to TRBJ2-7; perhaps TRBD1 as D (5 bases). The length of the CDR3 is 14 residues. Germline CDR1 and CDR2: MDHEN and SYDVKM. Trimming took off 8 bases at V and 0 bases at J, with 14 bases between the two ends.

In this sample, this clone turned up once. This chain uses TRBV28 with TRBJ1-3; D is unclear. The CDR3 is 12 residues long. CDR1 is MDHEN and CDR2 is SYDVKM in the germline V gene. Trimming pared 7 bases from V and 0 bases from J, leaving 4 bases between. CDR3 nucleotides: TGTGCCAGCAAGGACTCTGGAAACACCATATATTTT. Translating it yields CASKDSGNTIYF.

The V call is TRBV25-1, the J call TRBJ1-4; TRBD1 is a possible D gene (6 bases). V was pared by 4 bases and J by 8 bases, with 11 bases between. Germline V gene data show CDR1 as MGHDK and CDR2 as SYGVNS. The CDR3 runs 13 residues. The CDR3 is CASSAGHGEKLFF. The CDR3, as DNA: TGTGCCAGCAGTGCGGGACATGGGGAAAAACTGTTTTTT.

In the case of this clone: Within the sample, other DNA sequences also encode this same CDR3. This chain uses TRBV15 with TRBJ1-2, with 10 bases that match TRBD1. Per germline, CDR1 LNHNV and CDR2 YYDKDF (reference sequence). The V and J ends lost 0 bases and 4 bases, in that order; junction bases with no gene match: 2. The CDR3 extends over 15 amino acids. The CDR3 DNA follows: TGTGCCACCAGCAGAGAGCGGACAGGGGGCTATGGCTACACCTTC. Amino acids: CATSRERTGGYGYTF. Variable domain in full (rest from reference TRBV15 and TRBJ1-2): DAMVIQNPRYQVTQFGKPVTLSCSQTLNHNVMYWYQQKSSQAPKLLFHYYDKDFNNEADTPDNFQSRRPNTSFCFLDIRSPGLGDTAMYLCATSRERTGGYGYTFGSGTRLTVV.

As to this clone: The sample carries other DNA sequences with the same CDR3. The chain is built from TRBV6-5 and TRBJ1-5; 8 nucleotides agree with TRBD1. J lost 2 bases, V lost 6 bases, and 3 bases had no gene match. The V gene's germline CDR1 is MNHEY and CDR2 SVGAGI. The length of the CDR3 is 14 residues. CDR3 nucleotide sequence: TGTGCCAGCAGATTGACAGGGGGCAATCAGCCCCAGCATTTT. Translating gives CASRLTGGNQPQHF.

This chain joins TRBV7-9 and TRBJ2-7; 11 bases align to TRBD1. CDR1 and CDR2 (germline): SEHNR, FQNEAQ (reference sequence). The CDR3 covers 18 residues. Trimming removed 7 bases from V and 3 bases from J; junction bases left unmatched: 17. The chain's CDR3 is CASTAGTGGTLVVYEQYF. The DNA of the CDR3 is TGTGCCAGCACCGCCGGGACAGGGGGAACCTTAGTCGTCTACGAGCAGTACTTC. The whole variable domain, filled in from reference TRBV7-9 and TRBJ2-7, reads DTGVSQNPRHKITKRGQNVTFRCDPISEHNRLYWYRQTLGQGPEFLTYFQNEAQLEKSRLLSDRFSAERPKGSFSTLEIQRTEQGDSAMYLCASTAGTGGTLVVYEQYFGPGTRLTVT.

The chain's CDR3 is CASSPTAVSTDTQYF. The CDR3 DNA is TGTGCCAGCTCACCAACGGCGGTTAGCACAGATACGCAGTATTTT. The rearrangement joins TRBV18 to TRBJ2-3; D uncertain. V shed 2 bases and J shed 0 bases, with 9 bases lying between them. This CDR3 spans 15 amino acids. Germline V gene lookup returns CDR1 KGHSH and CDR2 LQKENI.

This chain links TRBV19 with TRBJ1-6, with 8 bases matching TRBD1. This CDR3 is built from 18 residues. Germline V lookup: CDR1 LNHDA, CDR2 SQIVND (reference sequence). With 0 bases clipped from V and 4 bases from J, the junction kept 8 bases outside the gene matches. The CDR3 reads CASSIDRRDRTYNSPLHF. CDR3 in DNA: TGTGCCAGTAGTATAGATCGCCGGGACAGGACTTATAATTCACCCCTCCACTTT.

The rearrangement joins TRBV12-3 or TRBV12-4 to TRBJ2-5; D gene ambiguous. The CDR3 sequence is 13 residues long. With 8 bases removed from V and 2 bases from J, the gap between germline ends came to 12 bases. CDR3 region: CASGNIGQETQYF. CDR3 in DNA: TGTGCCAGCGGTAACATCGGACAAGAGACCCAGTACTTC.